Following are 7 T cell receptor beta chains from one sample sequenced in a study of tumor-infiltrating lymphocytes in primary liver carcinoma. Extraction of RNA together with DNA used about 17-30 mg of unsorted bulk tissue. Using a constant-region primer together with ProtoScript II reverse transcriptase, TCR beta cDNA was made from about 490 ng of total RNA. A slightly modified ARM-PCR protocol with three nested multiplex PCR rounds produced these TCR beta libraries. Rounds one and two of PCR, each of 10 cycles, were primed with TRBV1-TRBV30 forward primers and a C-beta reverse primer. TCRdb ran MiXCR on the multiplex PCR reads and lists one entry per CDR3 protein. The sample shows around 60,000 distinct CDR3 sequences, around 69% of them seen only once. The sequencing input was liver tumor tissue from sampling region 4. Subset denoted: tumor region T4, right-lateral pole. Receptor source: a middle-aged man with primary liver carcinoma and hepatitis B virus infection.

This clonotype was detected many times. An end of the junction does not agree with germline; a read error may underlie this. This chain uses TRBV11-3 with TRBJ2-1; D remains ambiguous. In germline, CDR1 is SGHNT, CDR2 YENEEA. The CDR3 is 13 residues long. CDR3 protein: CATQRPNYNEQIF. The CDR3 region has the DNA TGTGCCACCCAGAGACCTAACTACAATGAGCAGATCTTC.

Concerning this clonotype itself: A much larger clone is a single base away; this may be a read error. The CDR3 loop reads CATSSDKSGLAANTDTQYF. The DNA for the CDR3 is TGTGCCACCAGCAGTGATAAGTCGGGACTAGCGGCAAACACAGATACGCAGTATTTT. The chain uses TRBV15 and TRBJ2-3; TRBD2 agrees at 11 bases. This CDR3 spans 19 amino acids. Unmatched junction bases numbered 13, after V lost 3 bases and J lost 2 bases. The germline V gene has CDR1 LNHNV and CDR2 YYDKDF (reference sequence).

The chain recombines TRBV11-2 with TRBJ2-1; D unclear. Germline-derived CDR1 and CDR2 are SGHAT and FQNNGV. The CDR3 length is 14 residues. V lost 4 bases and J lost 6, with 13 bases in between. The CDR3 DNA is TGTGCCAGCAGCTCGATGCTAGGAAGCAATGAGCAGTTCTTC. Translating it yields CASSSMLGSNEQFF.

About this clonotype: The conserved final phenylalanine or tryptophan is absent from the CDR3, which likely points to a read error. The rearrangement joins TRBV11-3 to TRBJ2-7; D is possibly TRBD2 (5 bases). The CDR3 has 13 amino acids. The V gene's germline CDR1 is SGHNT and CDR2 YENEEA. V lost 11 bases to trimming and J lost 6 bases, with 20 bases between them. The CDR3 region has the DNA TGTGCCGGCATCTTAACACCCAGCGGCGAGCAGTACCTC. This translates into CAGILTPSGEQYL.

In regard to this clonotype: The DNA is left out, because the CDR3 cannot be placed on it with certainty; the CDR3 is given as TCRdb lists it. V gene TRBV9 combines with J gene TRBJ2-3. Germline lookup yields CDR1 SGDLS and CDR2 YYNGEE. From its first to its last residue, the CDR3 has 16 amino acids. CDR3 in amino acids: CASSVALGTQGDTHYF.

Details on this clonotype: The conserved closing phenylalanine or tryptophan is absent in this CDR3, likely reflecting a read error. DNA for the CDR3: TGTGCCAGTAGTTTCAGGGCGGGCTACGAGCAGTACCTC. Translation: CASSFRAGYEQYL. The V and J genes are TRBV12-3 or TRBV12-4 and TRBJ2-7; D may be TRBD1 or TRBD2 (5 bases each). There are 13 residues in the CDR3.

This clonotype was observed at least ten times. V usage is TRBV5-1 and J usage is TRBJ2-1, with a weak D call TRBD2 (5 bases). This CDR3 is built from 15 residues. CDR1 is SGHRS, CDR2 YFSETQ, per germline. V lost 0 bases, J lost 2 bases, and 9 bases lay in between. As DNA, the CDR3 is TGCGCCAGCAGCTTGGTTGGGGAGCCCTACAATGAGCAGTTCTTC. Amino acid sequence: CASSLVGEPYNEQFF.